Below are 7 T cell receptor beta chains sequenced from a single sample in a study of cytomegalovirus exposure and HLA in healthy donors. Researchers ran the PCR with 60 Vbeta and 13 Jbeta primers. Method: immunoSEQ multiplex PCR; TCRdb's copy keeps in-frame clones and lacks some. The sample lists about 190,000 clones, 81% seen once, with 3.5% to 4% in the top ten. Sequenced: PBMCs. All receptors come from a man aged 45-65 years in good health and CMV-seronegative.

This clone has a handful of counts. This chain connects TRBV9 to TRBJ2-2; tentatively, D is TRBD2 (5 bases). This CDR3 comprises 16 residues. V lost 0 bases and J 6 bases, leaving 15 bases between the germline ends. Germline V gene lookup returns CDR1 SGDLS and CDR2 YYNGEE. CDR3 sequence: CASSVEASPNAGELFF. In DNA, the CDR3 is TGTGCCAGCAGCGTAGAGGCTAGCCCCAACGCCGGGGAGCTGTTTTTT.

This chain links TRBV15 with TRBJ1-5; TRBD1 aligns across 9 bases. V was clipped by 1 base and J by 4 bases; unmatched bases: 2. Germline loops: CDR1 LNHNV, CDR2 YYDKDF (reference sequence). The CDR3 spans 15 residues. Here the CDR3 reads CATSRGDRENQPQHF. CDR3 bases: TGTGCCACCAGCAGAGGGGACAGGGAAAATCAGCCCCAGCATTTT.

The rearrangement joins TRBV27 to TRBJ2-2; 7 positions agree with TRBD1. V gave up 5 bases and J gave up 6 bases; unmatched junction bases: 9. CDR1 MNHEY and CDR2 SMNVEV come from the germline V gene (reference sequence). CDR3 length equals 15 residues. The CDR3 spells CASSARGRLSGELFF. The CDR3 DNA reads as TGTGCCAGCAGTGCGAGGGGGCGTTTATCCGGGGAGCTGTTTTTT.

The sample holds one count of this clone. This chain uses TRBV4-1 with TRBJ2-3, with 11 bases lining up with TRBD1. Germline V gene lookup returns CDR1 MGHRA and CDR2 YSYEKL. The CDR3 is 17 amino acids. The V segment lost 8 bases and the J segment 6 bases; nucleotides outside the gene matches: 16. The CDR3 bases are TGCGCCAGCCGACCCGGCTACGGACAGGGGGCTGGGGATACGCAGTATTTT. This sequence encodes CASRPGYGQGAGDTQYF.

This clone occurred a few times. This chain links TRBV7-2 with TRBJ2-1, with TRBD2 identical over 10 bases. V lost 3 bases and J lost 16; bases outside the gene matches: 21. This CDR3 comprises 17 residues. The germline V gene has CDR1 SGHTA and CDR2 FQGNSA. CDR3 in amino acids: CASSFPPAGGPGGGTFF. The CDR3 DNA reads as TGTGCCAGCAGCTTCCCCCCAGCGGGGGGGCCCGGAGGCGGCACCTTCTTC.

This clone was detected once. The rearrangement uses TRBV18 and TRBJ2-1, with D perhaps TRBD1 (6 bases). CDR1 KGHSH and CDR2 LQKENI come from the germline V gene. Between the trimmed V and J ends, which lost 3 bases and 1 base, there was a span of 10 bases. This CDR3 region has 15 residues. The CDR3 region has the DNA TGTGCCAGCTCACCCCAGGGGCAGTCCTACAATGAGCAGTTCTTC. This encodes CASSPQGQSYNEQFF.

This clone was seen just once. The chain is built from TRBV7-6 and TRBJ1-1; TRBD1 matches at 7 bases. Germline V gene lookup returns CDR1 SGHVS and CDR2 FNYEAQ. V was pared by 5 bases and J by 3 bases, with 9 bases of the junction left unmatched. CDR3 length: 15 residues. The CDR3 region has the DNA TGTGCCAGCAGCATCAGACCCACAGGGGACACTGAAGCTTTCTTT. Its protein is CASSIRPTGDTEAFF.